One sample yielded the 13 T cell receptor beta chains listed below, sequenced in a study of T cell responses to AZD1222 COVID-19 vaccine. Repertoires were generated with immunoSEQ multiplex PCR, while TCRdb's copy carries only in-frame clones and drops some. The sample carries approximately 70,000 clones, roughly 80% recorded once. The sample was peripheral blood, taken on day 0 of AZD1222 vaccination. The receptor source for this set is an adult in good health.

This chain joins TRBV5-1 and TRBJ2-7; possibly TRBD2 for D (6 bases). This CDR3 comprises 14 residues. V lost 4 bases and J 0 bases, leaving 11 bases between the germline ends. The germline V gene encodes CDR1 SGHRS and CDR2 YFSETQ. The CDR3 region has the DNA TGCGCCAGCAGCGGGGGGACGGGCTCCTACGAGCAGTACTTC. Translation: CASSGGTGSYEQYF.

This clone was picked up a small number of times. This chain links TRBV10-2 with TRBJ1-5; D call uncertain. Looked up from germline, CDR1 is WSHSY and CDR2 is SAAADI. The CDR3 has 13 amino acids. V lost 11 bases to trimming and J lost 5 bases, with 16 bases between them. CDR3 in DNA: TGCGCCTGCGCGGCTCAGGCGGATCAGCCCCAGCATTTT. It encodes CACAAQADQPQHF.

The sample holds a few counts of this clone. The CDR3 loop is CASTSGPGNTEAFF. Written as DNA, the CDR3 is TGTGCCAGCACCTCGGGACCCGGGAACACTGAAGCTTTCTTT. The chain employs TRBV6-4 and TRBJ1-1; possible D gene TRBD1, 5 bases. The germline gives CDR1 MRHNA, CDR2 SNTAGT. V shed 7 bases and J shed 1 base, with 13 bases lying between them. This CDR3 region has 14 residues.

The V gene is TRBV4-2, the J gene TRBJ1-5; tentatively, D is TRBD1 (5 bases). The CDR3 extends over 15 amino acids. Germline values: CDR1 LGHNA, CDR2 YNFKEQ. Trimming pared 4 bases from V and 6 bases from J, leaving 16 bases between. The CDR3 spells CASSPQGDEGQPQHF. CDR3 DNA: TGTGCCAGCAGCCCCCAGGGAGATGAAGGTCAGCCCCAGCATTTT.

The chain is built from TRBV30 and TRBJ1-3; tentative D call: TRBD1 (6 bases). The CDR3 covers 15 residues. Per germline, CDR1 GTSNPN and CDR2 SVGIG (reference sequence). The germline V and J ends were trimmed by 0 bases and 2 bases, with 11 bases remaining between them. The CDR3 loop is CAWSVGQPAGNTIYF. The CDR3 DNA reads TGTGCCTGGAGTGTAGGACAGCCAGCTGGAAACACCATATATTTT.

This chain links TRBV9 with TRBJ2-1; a possible D gene is TRBD1 (6 bases). The ends were cut back, 2 bases at V and 3 bases at J, with 9 bases in the middle. The CDR3 contains 14 residues. Germline CDR1 is SGDLS and CDR2 is YYNGEE. CDR3 nucleotides: TGTGCCAGCAGCGTGGGCAGGGGCTACAATGAGCAGTTCTTC. It is translated as CASSVGRGYNEQFF.

J is TRBJ1-2 and V is TRBV11-2; 7 nucleotides match TRBD1. V was pared by 5 bases and J by 4 bases, with 4 bases of the junction left unmatched. The CDR3 loop spans 13 amino acids. CDR1 SGHAT and CDR2 FQNNGV come from the germline V gene. The CDR3 reads CASSPGTVYGYTF. Written as DNA, the CDR3 is TGTGCCAGCAGCCCCGGGACAGTCTATGGCTACACCTTC.

The V call is TRBV7-9, the J call TRBJ2-7; D remains unclear. Between the trimmed V and J ends, which lost 6 bases and 1 base, there was a span of 13 bases. The length of the CDR3 is 14 residues. CDR1 and CDR2 from the germline V gene are SEHNR and FQNEAQ (reference sequence). The CDR3 DNA follows: TGTGCCAGCAGACGCAAGGACGGATCCTACGAGCAGTACTTC. Translated, it gives CASRRKDGSYEQYF.

V is TRBV27 and J is TRBJ2-1, with 7 bases that match TRBD2. V gave up 5 bases and J gave up 10 bases; unmatched junction bases: 11. The CDR3 contains 14 residues. CDR1 and CDR2 (germline): MNHEY, SMNVEV (reference sequence). In DNA form, the CDR3 reads TGTGCCAGCAGTCTTAATCCGACTAGCAGGGAGCAGTTCTTC. It translates to CASSLNPTSREQFF.

This chain uses TRBV27 with TRBJ2-7; D is unclear. The CDR3 runs to 13 residues. Deletions cut 3 bases from V and 3 bases from J, with 9 bases between. Germline V lookup: CDR1 MNHEY, CDR2 SMNVEV (reference sequence). CDR3 sequence reads: CASSFSSSYEQYF. Written as DNA, the CDR3 is TGTGCCAGCAGTTTTTCTTCCAGCTACGAGCAGTACTTC.

This chain connects TRBV11-3 to TRBJ1-3; no clear D gene. V dropped 5 bases and J dropped 0 bases, with 14 bases sitting between them. CDR3 length: 16 amino acids. From germline, CDR1 is SGHNT and CDR2 YENEEA. The CDR3 nucleotides read TGTGCCAGCAGCAATCCCCCAGGTACCTCTGGAAACACCATATATTTT. This codes for CASSNPPGTSGNTIYF.

This clone was found a few times. This chain connects TRBV9 to TRBJ1-6, with a tentative D call TRBD1 (5 bases). Germline CDR1 and CDR2: SGDLS and YYNGEE. This CDR3 spans 17 amino acids. V was pared by 3 bases and J by 0 bases, with 13 bases between. DNA of the CDR3: TGTGCCAGCAGCGCCGGGGGTTCTAGCTCCTATAATTCACCCCTCCACTTT. The encoded protein is CASSAGGSSSYNSPLHF.

Only a few counts were recorded for this clone. The V and J genes are TRBV19 and TRBJ2-5; the D gene could be TRBD1 or TRBD2 (6 bases each). V was pared by 6 bases and J by 2 bases, with 13 bases between. The CDR3 sequence is 14 residues long. In germline, CDR1 is LNHDA, CDR2 SQIVND (reference sequence). CDR3 sequence reads: CASSGGRIQETQYF. Here the CDR3 DNA reads TGTGCCAGTAGCGGGGGCCGAATTCAAGAGACCCAGTACTTC.